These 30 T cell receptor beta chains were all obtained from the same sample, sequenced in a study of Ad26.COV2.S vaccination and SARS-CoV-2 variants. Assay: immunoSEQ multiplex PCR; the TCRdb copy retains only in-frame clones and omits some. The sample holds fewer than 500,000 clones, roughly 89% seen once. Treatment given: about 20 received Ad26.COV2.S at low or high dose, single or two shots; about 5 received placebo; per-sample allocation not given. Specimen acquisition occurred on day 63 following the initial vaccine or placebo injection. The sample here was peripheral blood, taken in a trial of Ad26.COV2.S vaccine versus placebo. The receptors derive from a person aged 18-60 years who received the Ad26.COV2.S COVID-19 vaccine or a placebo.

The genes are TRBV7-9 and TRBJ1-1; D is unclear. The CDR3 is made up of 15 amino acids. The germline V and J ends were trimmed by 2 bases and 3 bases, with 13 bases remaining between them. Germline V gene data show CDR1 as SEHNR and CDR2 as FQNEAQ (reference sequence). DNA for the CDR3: TGTGCCAGCAGCTTATGGGGATCCTGGGACACTGAAGCTTTCTTT. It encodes CASSLWGSWDTEAFF.

CDR3 amino acids: CASSPGGRNQPQHF. The CDR3 DNA reads as TGTGCCAGCAGCCCCGGCGGACGCAATCAGCCCCAGCATTTT. V usage is TRBV7-9 and J usage is TRBJ1-5; D not certain. Germline V gives CDR1 SEHNR, CDR2 FQNEAQ (reference sequence). V lost 5 bases to trimming and J lost 2 bases, with 10 bases between them. This CDR3 contains 14 residues.

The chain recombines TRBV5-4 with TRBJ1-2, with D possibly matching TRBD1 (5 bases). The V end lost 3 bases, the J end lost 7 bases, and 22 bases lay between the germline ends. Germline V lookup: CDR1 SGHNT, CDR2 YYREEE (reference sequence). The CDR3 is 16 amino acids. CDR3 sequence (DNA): TGTGCCAGCAGCTCCAGAGCGTCGGGTCCACAGGTTGGCTACACCTTC. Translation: CASSSRASGPQVGYTF.

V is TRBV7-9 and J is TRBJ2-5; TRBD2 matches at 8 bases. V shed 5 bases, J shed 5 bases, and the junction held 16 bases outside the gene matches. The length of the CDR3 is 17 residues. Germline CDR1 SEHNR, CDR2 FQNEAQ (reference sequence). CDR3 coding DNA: TGTGCCAGCAGCCCTTATAACGGGAGGGCCCTCGGGGAGACCCAGTACTTC. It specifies CASSPYNGRALGETQYF.

In nucleotides, the CDR3 is TGTGCCAGCTCACCACAGGCGTCAGGGTACTCACCCCTCCACTTT. Residues: CASSPQASGYSPLHF. This chain links TRBV18 with TRBJ1-6; a possible D gene is TRBD1 (5 bases). The V end was cut by 1 base, the J end by 10 bases, with 14 bases between. CDR1 and CDR2 (germline): KGHSH, LQKENI. This CDR3 has 15 amino acids.

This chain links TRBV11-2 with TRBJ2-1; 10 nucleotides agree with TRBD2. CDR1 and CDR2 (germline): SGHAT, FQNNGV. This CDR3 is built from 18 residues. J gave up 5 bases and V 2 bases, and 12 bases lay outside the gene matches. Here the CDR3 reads CASSLYWLAGGQDNEQFF. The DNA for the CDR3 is TGTGCCAGCAGCTTATATTGGTTAGCGGGGGGCCAGGACAATGAGCAGTTCTTC.

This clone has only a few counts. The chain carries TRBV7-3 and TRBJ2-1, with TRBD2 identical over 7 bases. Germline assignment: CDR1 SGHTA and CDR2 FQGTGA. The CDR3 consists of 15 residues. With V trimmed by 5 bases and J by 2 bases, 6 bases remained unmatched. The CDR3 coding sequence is TGTGCCAGCAGCCCCGGACTAGGGACCTACAATGAGCAGTTCTTC. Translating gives CASSPGLGTYNEQFF.

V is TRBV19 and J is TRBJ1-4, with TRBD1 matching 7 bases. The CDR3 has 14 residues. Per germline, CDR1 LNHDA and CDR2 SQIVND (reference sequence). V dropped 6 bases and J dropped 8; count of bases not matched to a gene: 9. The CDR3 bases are TGTGCCAGTAGACTACAGGGGATGGGGGAAAAACTGTTTTTT. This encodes CASRLQGMGEKLFF. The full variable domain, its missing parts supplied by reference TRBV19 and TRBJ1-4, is DGGITQSPKYLFRKEGQNVTLSCEQNLNHDAMYWYRQDPGQGLRLIYYSQIVNDFQKGDIAEGYSVSREKKESFPLTVTSAQKNPTAFYLCASRLQGMGEKLFFGSGTQLSVL.

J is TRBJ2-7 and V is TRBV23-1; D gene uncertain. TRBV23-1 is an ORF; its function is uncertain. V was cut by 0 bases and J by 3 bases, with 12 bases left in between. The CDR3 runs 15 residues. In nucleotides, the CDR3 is TGCGCCAGCAGTCAATCCCTGGCACCCGACTACGAGCAGTACGTC. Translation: CASSQSLAPDYEQYV.

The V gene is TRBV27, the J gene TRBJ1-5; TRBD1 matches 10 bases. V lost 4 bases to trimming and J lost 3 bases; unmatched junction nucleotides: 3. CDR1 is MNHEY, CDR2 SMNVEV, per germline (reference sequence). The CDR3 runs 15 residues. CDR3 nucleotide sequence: TGTGCCAGCAGTTACGGGACAGGGGCCAATCAGCCCCAGCATTTT. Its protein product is CASSYGTGANQPQHF.

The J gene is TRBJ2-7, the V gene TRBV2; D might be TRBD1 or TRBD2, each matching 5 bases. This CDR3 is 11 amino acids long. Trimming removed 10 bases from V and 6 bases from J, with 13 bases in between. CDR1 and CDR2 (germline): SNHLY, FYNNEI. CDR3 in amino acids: CANTRGIEQYF. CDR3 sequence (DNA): TGTGCCAACACGAGGGGTATCGAGCAGTACTTC. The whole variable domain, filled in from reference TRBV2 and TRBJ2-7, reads EPEVTQTPSHQVTQMGQEVILRCVPISNHLYFYWYRQILGQKVEFLVSFYNNEISEKSEIFDDQFSVERPDGSNFTLKIRSTKLEDSAMYFCANTRGIEQYFGPGTRLTVT.

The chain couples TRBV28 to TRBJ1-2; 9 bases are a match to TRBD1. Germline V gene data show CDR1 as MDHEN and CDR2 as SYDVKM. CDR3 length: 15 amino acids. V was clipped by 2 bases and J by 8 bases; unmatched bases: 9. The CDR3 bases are TGTGCCAGCAGTTTAGTTAGCCGGACAGGGGTCGGCTACACCTTC. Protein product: CASSLVSRTGVGYTF.

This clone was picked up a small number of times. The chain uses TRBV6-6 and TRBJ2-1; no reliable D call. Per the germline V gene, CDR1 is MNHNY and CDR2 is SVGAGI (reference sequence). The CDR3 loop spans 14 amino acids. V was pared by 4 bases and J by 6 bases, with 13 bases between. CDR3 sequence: CASSSHLVVNEQFF. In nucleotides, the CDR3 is TGTGCCAGCAGTTCCCACTTGGTGGTCAATGAGCAGTTCTTC.

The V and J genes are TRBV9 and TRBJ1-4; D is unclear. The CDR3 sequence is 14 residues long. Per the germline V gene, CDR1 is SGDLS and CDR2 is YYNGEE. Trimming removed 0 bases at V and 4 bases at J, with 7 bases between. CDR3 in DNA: TGTGCCAGCAGCGTAGGAGGCCTTAATGAAAAACTGTTTTTT. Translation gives CASSVGGLNEKLFF.

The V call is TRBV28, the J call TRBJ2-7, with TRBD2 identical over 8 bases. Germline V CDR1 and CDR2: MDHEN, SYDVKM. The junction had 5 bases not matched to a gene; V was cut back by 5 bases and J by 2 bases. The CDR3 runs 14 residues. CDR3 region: CASSDGGAAYEQYF. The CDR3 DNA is TGTGCCAGCAGTGACGGGGGGGCCGCCTACGAGCAGTACTTC. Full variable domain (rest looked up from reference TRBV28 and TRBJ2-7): DVKVTQSSRYLVKRTGEKVFLECVQDMDHENMFWYRQDPGLGLRLIYFSYDVKMKEKGDIPEGYSVSREKKERFSLILESASTNQTSMYLCASSDGGAAYEQYFGPGTRLTVT.

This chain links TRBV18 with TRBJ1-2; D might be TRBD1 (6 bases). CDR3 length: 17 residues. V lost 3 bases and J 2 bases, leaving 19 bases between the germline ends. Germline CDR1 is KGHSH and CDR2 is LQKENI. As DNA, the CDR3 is TGTGCCAGCTCACCCCCCGTTAAGCCAGGGGAAAACTATGGCTACACCTTC. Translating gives CASSPPVKPGENYGYTF.

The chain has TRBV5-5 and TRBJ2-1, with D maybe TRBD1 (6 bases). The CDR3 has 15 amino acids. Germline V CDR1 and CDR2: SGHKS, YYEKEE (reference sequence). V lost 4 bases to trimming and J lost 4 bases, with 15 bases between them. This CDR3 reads CASSGSRDTYNEQFF. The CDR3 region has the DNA TGTGCCAGCAGCGGCAGCCGGGACACTTACAATGAGCAGTTCTTC.

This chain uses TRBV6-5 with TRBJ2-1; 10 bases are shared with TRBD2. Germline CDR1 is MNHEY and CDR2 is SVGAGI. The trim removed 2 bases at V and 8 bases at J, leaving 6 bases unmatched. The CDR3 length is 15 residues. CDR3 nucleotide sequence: TGTGCCAGCAGTTACGTTCTAGCGGGAGCATATGAGCAGTTCTTC. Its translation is CASSYVLAGAYEQFF.

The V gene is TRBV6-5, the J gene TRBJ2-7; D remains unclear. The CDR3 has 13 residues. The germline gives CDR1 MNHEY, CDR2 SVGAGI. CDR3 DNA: TGTGCCAGCAGTCACTCCCTCCCCGACGAGCAGTACGTC. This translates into CASSHSLPDEQYV.

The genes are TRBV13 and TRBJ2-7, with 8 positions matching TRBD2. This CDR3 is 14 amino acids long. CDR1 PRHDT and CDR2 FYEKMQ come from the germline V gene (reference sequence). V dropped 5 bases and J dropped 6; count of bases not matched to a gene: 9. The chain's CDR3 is CASSRGGFRSEQYF. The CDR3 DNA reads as TGTGCCAGCAGCCGGGGGGGCTTCCGTTCCGAGCAGTACTTC. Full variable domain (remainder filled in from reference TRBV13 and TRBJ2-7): AAGVIQSPRHLIKEKRETATLKCYPIPRHDTVYWYQQGPGQDPQFLISFYEKMQSDKGSIPDRFSAQQFSDYHSELNMSSLELGDSALYFCASSRGGFRSEQYFGPGTRLTVT.

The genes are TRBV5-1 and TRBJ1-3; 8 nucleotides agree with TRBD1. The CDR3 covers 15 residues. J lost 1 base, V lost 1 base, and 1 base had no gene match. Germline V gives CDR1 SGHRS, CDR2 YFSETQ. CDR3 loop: CASSLTGGSGNTIYF. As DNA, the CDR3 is TGCGCCAGCAGCTTGACAGGGGGGTCTGGAAACACCATATATTTT.

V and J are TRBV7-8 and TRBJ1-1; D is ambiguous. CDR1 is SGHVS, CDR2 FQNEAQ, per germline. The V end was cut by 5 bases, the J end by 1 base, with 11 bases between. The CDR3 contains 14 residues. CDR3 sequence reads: CASSPPEENTEAFF. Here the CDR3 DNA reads TGTGCCAGCAGCCCCCCAGAGGAGAACACTGAAGCTTTCTTT.

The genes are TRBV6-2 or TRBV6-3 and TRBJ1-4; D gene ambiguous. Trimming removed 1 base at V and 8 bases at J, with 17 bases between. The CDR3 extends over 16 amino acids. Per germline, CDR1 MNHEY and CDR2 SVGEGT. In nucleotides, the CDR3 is TGTGCCAGCAGTTACTTCAATCCGGGAAGTAGCGAAAAACTGTTTTTT. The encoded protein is CASSYFNPGSSEKLFF.

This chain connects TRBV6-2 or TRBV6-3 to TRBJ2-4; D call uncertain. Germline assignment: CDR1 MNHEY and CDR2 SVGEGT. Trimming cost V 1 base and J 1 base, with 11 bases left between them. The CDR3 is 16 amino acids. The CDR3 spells CASSYYGDIAKNIQYF. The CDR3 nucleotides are TGTGCCAGCAGTTACTATGGTGACATCGCCAAAAACATTCAGTACTTC.

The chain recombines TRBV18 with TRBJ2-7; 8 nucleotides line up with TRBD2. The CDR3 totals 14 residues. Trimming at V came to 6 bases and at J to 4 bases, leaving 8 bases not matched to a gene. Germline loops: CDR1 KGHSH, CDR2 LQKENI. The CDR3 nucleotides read TGTGCCAGCTCCCCCGCGGGGGGCGGGTACGAGCAGTACGTC. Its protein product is CASSPAGGGYEQYV.

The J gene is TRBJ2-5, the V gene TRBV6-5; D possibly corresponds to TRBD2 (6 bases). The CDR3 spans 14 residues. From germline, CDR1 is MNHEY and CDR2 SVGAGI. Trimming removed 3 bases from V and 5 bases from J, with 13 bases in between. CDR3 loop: CASSYGQGLETQYF. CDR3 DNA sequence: TGTGCCAGCAGTTATGGGCAGGGACTGGAGACCCAGTACTTC.

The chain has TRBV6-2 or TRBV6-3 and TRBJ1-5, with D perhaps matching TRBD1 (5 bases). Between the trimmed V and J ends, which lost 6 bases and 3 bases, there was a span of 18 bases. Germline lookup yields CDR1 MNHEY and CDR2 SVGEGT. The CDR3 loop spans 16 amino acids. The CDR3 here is CASSPDRSPNNQPQHF. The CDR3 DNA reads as TGTGCCAGCAGCCCCGACAGATCTCCGAACAATCAGCCCCAGCATTTT.

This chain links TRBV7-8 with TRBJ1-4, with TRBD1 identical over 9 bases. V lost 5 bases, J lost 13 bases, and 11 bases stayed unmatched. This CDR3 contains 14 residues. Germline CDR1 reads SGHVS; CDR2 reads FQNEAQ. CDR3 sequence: CASSHDRGYIGLFF. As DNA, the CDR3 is TGTGCCAGCAGCCACGACAGGGGGTACATAGGACTGTTTTTT.

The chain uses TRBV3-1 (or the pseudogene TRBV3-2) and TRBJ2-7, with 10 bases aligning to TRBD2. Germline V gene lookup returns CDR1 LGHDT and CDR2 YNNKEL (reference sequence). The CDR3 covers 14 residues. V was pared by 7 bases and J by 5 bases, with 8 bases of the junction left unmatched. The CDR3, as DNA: TGTGCCAGCAATTTGGGACTAGCGTCCAACGAGCAGTACTTC. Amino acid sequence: CASNLGLASNEQYF.

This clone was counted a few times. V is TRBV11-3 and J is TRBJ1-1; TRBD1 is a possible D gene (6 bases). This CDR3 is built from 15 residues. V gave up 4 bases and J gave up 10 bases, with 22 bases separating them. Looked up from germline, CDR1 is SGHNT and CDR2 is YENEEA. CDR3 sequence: CASSSNRQARRAAFF. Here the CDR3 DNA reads TGTGCCAGCAGCTCTAATAGACAGGCCCGGAGGGCAGCTTTCTTT.